This T cell receptor beta chain was recorded in a study of T-cell reconstitution after alpha-beta-depleted transplantation in children. TCRbeta library construction was performed incorporating unique molecular identifiers. TCRdb reanalysed the PCR reads using MiXCR and keeps one entry per CDR3 protein. Of almost 500,000 distinct CDR3 sequences listed, roughly an eighth are singletons. J gave up 3 bases and V 8 bases, and 5 bases lay outside the gene matches. Germline V gives CDR1 MNHEY, CDR2 SVGAGI. This CDR3 comprises 13 residues. This clonotype was obtained from a human donor who donated a stem cell graft to a child with combined immunodeficiency. The chain links TRBV6-5 to TRBJ2-5, with TRBD2 identical over 8 bases. The sequenced sample was PBMCs from the stem cell graft donor, obtained from the stem cell graft. DNA for the CDR3: TGTGCCAGCGAGTTTAGCGGGGAAGAGACCCAGTACTTC. Its translation is CASEFSGEETQYF.